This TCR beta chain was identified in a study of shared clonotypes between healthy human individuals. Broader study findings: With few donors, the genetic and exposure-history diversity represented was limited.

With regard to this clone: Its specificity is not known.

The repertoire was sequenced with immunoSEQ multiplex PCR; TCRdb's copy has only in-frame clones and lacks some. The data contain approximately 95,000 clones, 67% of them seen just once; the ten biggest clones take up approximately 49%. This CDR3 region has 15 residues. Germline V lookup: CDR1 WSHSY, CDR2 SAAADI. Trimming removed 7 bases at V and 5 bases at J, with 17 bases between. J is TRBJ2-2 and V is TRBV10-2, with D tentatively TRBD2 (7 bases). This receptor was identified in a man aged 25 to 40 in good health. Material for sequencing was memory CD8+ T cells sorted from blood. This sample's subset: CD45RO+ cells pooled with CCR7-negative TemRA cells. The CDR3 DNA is TGCGCCAGCACTATCCTCGGGGGGCGGACCGGGGAGCTGTTTTTT. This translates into CASTILGGRTGELFF.